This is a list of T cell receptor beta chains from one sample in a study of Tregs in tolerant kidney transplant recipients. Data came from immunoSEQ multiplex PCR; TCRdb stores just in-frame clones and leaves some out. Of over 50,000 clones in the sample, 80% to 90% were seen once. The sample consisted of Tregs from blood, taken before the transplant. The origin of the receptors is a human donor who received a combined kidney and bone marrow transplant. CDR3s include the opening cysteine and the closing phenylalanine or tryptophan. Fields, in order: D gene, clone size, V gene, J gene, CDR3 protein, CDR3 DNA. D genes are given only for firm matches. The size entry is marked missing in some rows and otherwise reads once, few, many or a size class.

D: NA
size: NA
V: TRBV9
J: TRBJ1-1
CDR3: CASSVDMNTEAFF
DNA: TGTGCCAGCAGCGTAGATATGAACACTGAAGCTTTCTTT

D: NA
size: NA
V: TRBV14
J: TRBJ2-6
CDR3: CASSQADNVLTF
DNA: TGTGCCAGCAGCCAAGCGGACAACGTCCTGACTTTC

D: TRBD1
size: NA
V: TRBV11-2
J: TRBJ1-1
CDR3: CASSLGAGGNTEAFF
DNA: TGCGCCAGCAGCTTAGGGGCAGGGGGGAACACTGAAGCTTTCTTT

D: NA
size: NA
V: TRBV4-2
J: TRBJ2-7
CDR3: CASSQGRRETYEQYF
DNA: TGTGCCAGCAGCCAAGGGAGGAGGGAAACCTACGAGCAGTACTTC

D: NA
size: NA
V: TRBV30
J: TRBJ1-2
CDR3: CAWSVSGGYTF
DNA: TGTGCCTGGAGTGTATCAGGTGGCTACACCTTC

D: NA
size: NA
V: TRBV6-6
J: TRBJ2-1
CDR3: CASSTGVWGEQFF
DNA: TGTGCCAGCAGCACGGGGGTTTGGGGTGAGCAGTTCTTC

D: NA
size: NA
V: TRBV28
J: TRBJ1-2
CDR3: CASSRTDGQYYGYTF
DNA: TGTGCCAGCAGTCGAACCGACGGTCAATACTATGGCTACACCTTC

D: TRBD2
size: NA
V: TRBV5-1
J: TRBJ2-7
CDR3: CASSPGTSGQYEQYF
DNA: TGCGCCAGCAGCCCTGGGACTAGCGGTCAATACGAGCAGTACTTC

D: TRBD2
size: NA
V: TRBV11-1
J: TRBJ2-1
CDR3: CASSSRLAGNEQFF
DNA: TGTGCCAGCAGCTCCAGGCTAGCGGGGAATGAGCAGTTCTTC

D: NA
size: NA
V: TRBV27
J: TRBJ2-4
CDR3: CASSLSWGRGAKNIQYF
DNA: TGTGCCAGCAGTTTATCGTGGGGGAGGGGGGCCAAAAACATTCAGTACTTC

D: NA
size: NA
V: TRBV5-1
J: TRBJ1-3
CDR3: CASSPGPVSGNTIYF
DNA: TGCGCCAGCAGCCCGGGACCGGTCTCTGGAAACACCATATATTTT

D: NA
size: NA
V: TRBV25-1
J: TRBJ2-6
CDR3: CASSDAPGGSGANVLTF
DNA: TGTGCCAGCAGTGATGCCCCAGGAGGCTCTGGGGCCAACGTCCTGACTTTC

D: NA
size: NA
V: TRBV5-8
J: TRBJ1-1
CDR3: CASSLGLGIAEAFF
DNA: TGTGCCAGCAGCTTGGGCCTGGGTATCGCTGAAGCTTTCTTT

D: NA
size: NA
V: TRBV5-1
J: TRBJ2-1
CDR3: CASRLPVGGGPAGDEQFF
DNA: TGCGCCAGCCGACTCCCCGTGGGGGGGGGCCCCGCGGGGGATGAGCAGTTCTTC

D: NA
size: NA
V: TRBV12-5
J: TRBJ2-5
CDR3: CASLGFLGQQETQYF
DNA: TGTGCTAGTTTGGGGTTTTTGGGCCAACAAGAGACCCAGTACTTC

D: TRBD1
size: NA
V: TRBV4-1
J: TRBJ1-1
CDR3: CASSHHRDRSEAFF
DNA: TGCGCCAGCAGCCACCACAGGGACAGGTCTGAAGCTTTCTTT

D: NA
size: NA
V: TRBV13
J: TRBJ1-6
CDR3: CATLRQGNSPLHF
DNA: TGTGCCACCTTGCGGCAGGGGAATTCACCCCTCCACTTT

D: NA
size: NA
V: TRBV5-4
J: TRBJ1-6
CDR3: CASSGRDDNSPLHF
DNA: TGTGCCAGCAGCGGCCGGGACGATAATTCACCCCTCCACTTT

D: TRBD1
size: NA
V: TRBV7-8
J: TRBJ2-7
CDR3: CASGTAGGYEQYF
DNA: TGTGCCAGCGGGACAGCCGGTGGGTACGAGCAGTACTTC

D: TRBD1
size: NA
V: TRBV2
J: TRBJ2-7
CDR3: CASSPRDRPYQYF
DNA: TGTGCCAGCAGTCCCAGGGACAGACCGTATCAGTACTTC

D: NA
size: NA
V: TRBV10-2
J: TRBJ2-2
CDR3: CASSEGQPNTGELFF
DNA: TGCGCCAGCAGTGAAGGACAGCCGAACACCGGGGAGCTGTTTTTT

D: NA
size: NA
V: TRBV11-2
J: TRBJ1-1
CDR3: CASSLRKGTEAFF
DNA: TGTGCCAGCAGCTTAAGGAAGGGCACTGAAGCTTTCTTT

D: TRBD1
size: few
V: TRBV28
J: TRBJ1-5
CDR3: CASRDRDRAYSNQPQHF
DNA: TGTGCCAGCAGAGACCGGGACAGGGCGTATAGCAATCAGCCCCAGCATTTT

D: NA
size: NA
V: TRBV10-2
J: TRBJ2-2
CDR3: CASSGKAGSGGELFF
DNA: TGCGCCAGCAGTGGAAAGGCCGGGAGTGGTGGGGAGCTGTTTTTT

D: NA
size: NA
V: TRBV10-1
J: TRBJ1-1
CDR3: CARTRQVNTEAFF
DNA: TGCGCCAGGACTCGACAGGTGAACACTGAAGCTTTCTTT

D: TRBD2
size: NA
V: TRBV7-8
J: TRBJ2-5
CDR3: CASSLGRTSGLQETQYF
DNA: TGTGCCAGCAGCTTAGGGCGGACTAGCGGGCTTCAAGAGACCCAGTACTTC

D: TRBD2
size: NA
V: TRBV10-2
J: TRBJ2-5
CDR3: CASRGRLAGGQETQYF
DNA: TGCGCCAGCAGGGGGCGGTTGGCGGGGGGGCAAGAGACCCAGTACTTC

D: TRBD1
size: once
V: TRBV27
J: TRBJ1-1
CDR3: CASGKDRVGNTEAFF
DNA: TGTGCCAGCGGTAAGGACAGGGTGGGGAACACTGAAGCTTTCTTT

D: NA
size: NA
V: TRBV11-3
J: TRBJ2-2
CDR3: CASSRRRGPNTGELFF
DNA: TGTGCCAGCAGCCGACGCAGGGGCCCGAACACCGGGGAGCTGTTTTTT

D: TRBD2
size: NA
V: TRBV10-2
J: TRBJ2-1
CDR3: CASTPRLAGVNEQFF
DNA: TGCGCCAGCACCCCTAGGCTAGCGGGGGTCAATGAGCAGTTCTTC

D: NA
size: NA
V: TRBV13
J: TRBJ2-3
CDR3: CASSLGQGTTDTQYF
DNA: TGTGCCAGCAGCTTAGGGCAGGGGACCACAGATACGCAGTATTTT

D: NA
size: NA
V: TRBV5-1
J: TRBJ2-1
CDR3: CASSPRTASYNEQFF
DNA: TGCGCCAGCAGCCCTCGGACAGCCTCCTACAATGAGCAGTTCTTC

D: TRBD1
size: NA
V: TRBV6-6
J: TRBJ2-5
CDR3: CASRSTGTAQETQYF
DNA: TGTGCCAGCAGATCGACAGGGACCGCCCAAGAGACCCAGTACTTC